These 29 T cell receptor beta chains share one sample of origin, sequenced in a study of T-cell reconstitution after alpha-beta-depleted transplantation in children. Using unique molecular identifiers, the investigators prepared the TCRbeta library. MiXCR, run by TCRdb on the PCR reads, gives a single entry per CDR3 protein. Here the sample spans fewer than 750,000 distinct CDR3 sequences, over 25% being singletons. Sequencing used PBMCs, obtained before TCRalphabeta/CD19-depleted stem cell transplant. The receptors stem from a boy younger than two with Wiskott-Aldrich syndrome, due to receive a stem cell transplant.

The chain recombines TRBV20-1 with TRBJ2-1; TRBD2 agrees at 8 bases. The CDR3 length is 17 residues. Per the germline V gene, CDR1 is DFQATT and CDR2 is SNEGSKA (reference sequence). V gave up 0 bases and J gave up 0 bases; unmatched junction bases: 7. For the CDR3, the DNA is TGCAGTGCTAGAGATTTCAAGGCGGGAGGCTCCTACAATGAGCAGTTCTTC. This gives the protein CSARDFKAGGSYNEQFF.

In this sample, this clonotype turned up a few times. This chain joins TRBV11-2 and TRBJ1-5; D gene uncertain. V was pared by 8 bases and J by 0 bases, with 8 bases between. This CDR3 is built from 13 residues. Germline V lookup: CDR1 SGHAT, CDR2 FQNNGV. CDR3 region: CASGMNSNQPQHF. CDR3 nucleotide sequence: TGTGCCAGCGGCATGAATAGCAATCAGCCCCAGCATTTT. The full variable domain, rest sourced from reference TRBV11-2 and TRBJ1-5, is EAGVAQSPRYKIIEKRQSVAFWCNPISGHATLYWYQQILGQGPKLLIQFQNNGVVDDSQLPKDRFSAERLKGVDSTLKIQPAKLEDSAVYLCASGMNSNQPQHFGDGTRLSIL.

This sequence joins TRBV20-1 and TRBJ2-5; D perhaps matches TRBD1 (5 bases). Germline V CDR1 and CDR2: DFQATT, SNEGSKA (reference sequence). The V and J ends lost 6 bases and 2 bases respectively, with 16 bases between them. This CDR3 has 14 amino acids. CDR3 in amino acids: CSAPAGWPQETQYF. The CDR3 nucleotides are TGCAGTGCGCCGGCAGGGTGGCCGCAAGAGACCCAGTACTTC.

Only a few counts were recorded for this clonotype. A read error may account for a junction end that differs from germline. The chain carries TRBV5-1 and TRBJ2-1, with D hard to call. This CDR3 contains 15 residues. Germline V gene lookup returns CDR1 SGHRS and CDR2 YFSETQ. The CDR3, as DNA: TGCGCCAGCAGCTTGGCCTTACAGAGCTCCTACAATGAGCAGTTC. Protein product: CASSLALQSSYNEQF.

The chain joins TRBV15 to TRBJ2-7; possibly TRBD1 for D (5 bases). Germline V gene lookup returns CDR1 LNHNV and CDR2 YYDKDF (reference sequence). V was cut by 5 bases and J by 6 bases, with 23 bases left in between. CDR3 size: 16 residues. This chain's CDR3 is CATSPISSGRAAEQYF. The CDR3 DNA reads as TGTGCCACCAGCCCAATCTCCAGTGGCAGGGCTGCCGAGCAGTACTTC.

The chain carries TRBV20-1 and TRBJ1-1; D call uncertain. CDR3 length equals 12 residues. CDR1 DFQATT and CDR2 SNEGSKA come from the germline V gene (reference sequence). V was shortened by 7 bases and J by 3 bases, with 12 bases between the two germline ends. DNA for the CDR3: TGCAGTGGAAAGGGCGAGGACACTGAAGCTTTCTTT. Translation: CSGKGEDTEAFF.

The chain is built from TRBV20-1 and TRBJ2-7; 12 bases line up with TRBD1. The CDR3 consists of 15 residues. CDR1 and CDR2 from the germline V gene are DFQATT and SNEGSKA (reference sequence). Trimming cost V 5 bases and J 6 bases; bases outside gene matches: 11. CDR3 coding DNA: TGCAGTGCTCAAATCGGGACAGGGGGCATGGGCGAGCAGTACTTC. This sequence encodes CSAQIGTGGMGEQYF.

This clonotype was seen only a few times. The chain couples TRBV5-8 to TRBJ2-7; 7 nucleotides align to TRBD2. V lost 4 bases to trimming and J lost 6 bases; unmatched junction nucleotides: 10. The CDR3 length is 14 residues. From germline, CDR1 is SGHTS and CDR2 YDEGEE. For the CDR3, the DNA is TGTGCCAGCAGCCCGTACCGGGACTACCCCGAGCAGTACTTC. This codes for CASSPYRDYPEQYF.

This clonotype was recorded only once. CDR3 sequence (DNA): TGCGCCAGCAGCTTGGTACCCCCGGACCGTTGGAACACTGAAGCTTTCTTT. This codes for CASSLVPPDRWNTEAFF. The chain combines TRBV5-1 with TRBJ1-1; D gene unclear. Germline-derived CDR1 and CDR2 are SGHRS and YFSETQ. Between the trimmed V and J ends, which lost 0 bases and 1 base, there was a span of 16 bases. The CDR3 is 17 residues long.

This rearrangement joins TRBV7-3 to TRBJ2-1, with a possible D match to TRBD2 (6 bases). CDR3 size: 13 residues. V was shortened by 3 bases and J by 8 bases, with 11 bases between the two germline ends. Germline V lookup: CDR1 SGHTA, CDR2 FQGTGA. CDR3 nucleotide sequence: TGTGCCAGCAGCTTGGAGGGAAGTGATGAGCAGTTCTTC. This sequence encodes CASSLEGSDEQFF. Full variable domain (missing parts from reference TRBV7-3 and TRBJ2-1): GAGVSQTPSNKVTEKGKYVELRCDPISGHTALYWYRQSLGQGPEFLIYFQGTGAADDSGLPNDRFFAVRPEGSVSTLKIQRTERGDSAVYLCASSLEGSDEQFFGPGTRLTVL.

This clonotype has more than one count but fewer than ten. The rearrangement links TRBV9 to TRBJ2-1; D may be TRBD2 (5 bases). Trimming took 0 bases from V and 0 from J, leaving 7 bases between them. From germline, CDR1 is SGDLS and CDR2 YYNGEE. The CDR3 has 15 residues. The CDR3 spells CASSVGDYSYNEQFF. CDR3 bases: TGTGCCAGCAGCGTAGGAGACTACTCCTACAATGAGCAGTTCTTC.

This clonotype was observed a handful of times. The CDR3 here is CASRYSRLVNEQFF. The DNA of the CDR3 is TGTGCCAGCCGCTATTCCCGACTAGTCAATGAGCAGTTCTTC. The chain has TRBV28 and TRBJ2-1, with D maybe TRBD2 (6 bases). Germline V gene data show CDR1 as MDHEN and CDR2 as SYDVKM. V dropped 8 bases and J dropped 6 bases, with 17 bases sitting between them. The CDR3 spans 14 residues. The whole variable domain, remainder taken from reference TRBV28 and TRBJ2-1, is DVKVTQSSRYLVKRTGEKVFLECVQDMDHENMFWYRQDPGLGLRLIYFSYDVKMKEKGDIPEGYSVSREKKERFSLILESASTNQTSMYLCASRYSRLVNEQFFGPGTRLTVL.

This clonotype came up a few times. The J gene is TRBJ1-1, the V gene TRBV6-5; 11 positions match TRBD1. Per the germline V gene, CDR1 is MNHEY and CDR2 is SVGAGI. V lost 0 bases, J lost 4 bases, and 1 base stayed unmatched. This CDR3 region has 15 residues. The DNA for the CDR3 is TGTGCCAGCAGTTACTCCGGGACAGGGGGCACTGAAGCTTTCTTT. It encodes CASSYSGTGGTEAFF.

The table lists this clonotype with a few counts. V usage is TRBV6-1 and J usage is TRBJ1-5; D remains unclear. This CDR3 has 16 residues. Germline loops: CDR1 MNHNS, CDR2 SASEGT. Trimming cost V 8 bases and J 0 bases, with 17 bases left between them. Here the CDR3 reads CASSKKVPASNQPQHF. CDR3 DNA sequence: TGTGCCAGCTCTAAGAAAGTCCCCGCTAGCAATCAGCCCCAGCATTTT.

The chain employs TRBV12-3 or TRBV12-4 and TRBJ2-3; a weak D match, TRBD1 (5 bases). The CDR3 consists of 13 residues. V was pared by 2 bases and J by 9 bases, with 12 bases between. This CDR3 reads CASSLSATATQYF. In DNA, the CDR3 is TGTGCCAGCAGTTTATCGGCGACAGCAACGCAGTATTTT.

The table lists this clonotype with many counts. The chain uses TRBV5-1 and TRBJ2-4, with a possible D match to TRBD1 (5 bases). From germline, CDR1 is SGHRS and CDR2 YFSETQ. This CDR3 contains 15 residues. V lost 4 bases and J 5 bases, leaving 16 bases between the germline ends. CDR3 sequence (DNA): TGCGCCAGCAGCGCCGACAGCCCAGGACAAAACATTCAGTACTTC. Translated, it gives CASSADSPGQNIQYF.

This clonotype occurred a few times. The genes are TRBV5-1 and TRBJ2-7; 7 bases agree with TRBD1. The CDR3 consists of 15 residues. Trimming removed 0 bases from V and 0 bases from J; junction bases left unmatched: 3. Germline V gene lookup returns CDR1 SGHRS and CDR2 YFSETQ. CDR3 residues: CASSLEQGHSYEQYF. The CDR3 region has the DNA TGCGCCAGCAGCTTGGAACAGGGGCACTCCTACGAGCAGTACTTC.

The sample holds a few counts of this clonotype. The rearrangement links TRBV28 to TRBJ2-7, with D possibly being TRBD1 or TRBD2 (5 bases each). V shed 6 bases and J shed 2 bases, with 14 bases lying between them. Germline V gives CDR1 MDHEN, CDR2 SYDVKM. This CDR3 comprises 14 residues. The DNA for the CDR3 is TGTGCCAGCAGAAATGGGACGAGAACCTACGAGCAGTACTTC. Translating gives CASRNGTRTYEQYF.

In its sample, this clonotype was seen a few times. The chain employs TRBV10-3 and TRBJ1-3; unclear D gene. V lost 8 bases and J 4 bases, leaving 12 bases between the germline ends. Looked up from germline, CDR1 is ENHRY and CDR2 is SYGVKD. This CDR3 spans 13 amino acids. For the CDR3, the DNA is TGTGCCATCGCCCCAGGCGTGGGAAACACCATATATTTT. Translating gives CAIAPGVGNTIYF.

The genes are TRBV15 and TRBJ1-2; D is perhaps TRBD1 (5 bases). Germline CDR1 and CDR2: LNHNV and YYDKDF (reference sequence). Trimming stripped 5 bases from V and 4 bases from J, with 11 bases between. This CDR3 is 13 amino acids long. The CDR3 protein is CATSDDRSYGYTF. In DNA, the CDR3 is TGTGCCACCAGCGACGACAGAAGCTATGGCTACACCTTC.

The chain is built from TRBV24-1 and TRBJ2-3, with 10 bases matching TRBD2. The length of the CDR3 is 15 residues. Germline trimming cut 5 bases from V and 2 bases from J; bases unmatched to any gene: 3. CDR1 is KGHDR, CDR2 SFDVKD, per germline. This CDR3 is CATSVSGRPTDTQYF. The CDR3 DNA reads TGTGCCACCAGTGTTAGCGGGAGGCCCACAGATACGCAGTATTTT.

This clonotype was seen a few times. The V and J genes are TRBV20-1 and TRBJ1-1, with D unresolved. V lost 0 bases and J 9 bases, leaving 11 bases between the germline ends. The CDR3 contains 12 residues. Germline CDR1 reads DFQATT; CDR2 reads SNEGSKA (reference sequence). The CDR3 nucleotides are TGCAGTGCTAGAGATAGGCCCGCCCAAGCTTTCTTT. The encoded protein is CSARDRPAQAFF.

This sequence joins TRBV2 and TRBJ1-4, with 9 bases fitting TRBD1. Per the germline V gene, CDR1 is SNHLY and CDR2 is FYNNEI. V dropped 7 bases and J dropped 6; count of bases not matched to a gene: 9. CDR3 length equals 15 residues. The CDR3 region has the DNA TGTGCCAGCACTGGACAGGGGCGGCGCGATGAAAAACTGTTTTTT. Its protein is CASTGQGRRDEKLFF.

V is TRBV11-2 and J is TRBJ2-1, with D possibly TRBD1 on 6 matching bases. The CDR3 is made up of 15 amino acids. Germline assignment: CDR1 SGHAT and CDR2 FQNNGV. Trimming cost V 5 bases and J 3 bases, with 14 bases left between them. The CDR3 region has the DNA TGTGCCAGCAGCCCGCCGGGACACGTCTACAATGAGCAGTTCTTC. Its protein is CASSPPGHVYNEQFF.

This clonotype showed up just a few times. J is TRBJ2-7 and V is TRBV25-1, with a tentative D call TRBD2 (5 bases). The CDR3 sequence is 12 residues long. Trimming removed 6 bases from V and 4 bases from J, with 10 bases in between. The germline V gene encodes CDR1 MGHDK and CDR2 SYGVNS. The CDR3 nucleotides read TGTGCCAGCAGATCGGCGGGTTACGAGCAGTACTTC. It yields the protein CASRSAGYEQYF.

This clonotype was found a few times. The gene calls are TRBV24-1 and TRBJ2-3; a possible D gene is TRBD2 (6 bases). Germline values: CDR1 KGHDR, CDR2 SFDVKD. There are 13 residues in the CDR3. The ends were cut back, 4 bases at V and 7 bases at J, with 11 bases in the middle. This chain's CDR3 is CATSDPGTYTQYF. CDR3 sequence (DNA): TGTGCCACCAGTGACCCAGGGACTTATACGCAGTATTTT.

The chain couples TRBV9 to TRBJ2-7, with 12 bases aligning to TRBD2. In germline, CDR1 is SGDLS, CDR2 YYNGEE. The CDR3 has 15 amino acids. V lost 0 bases, J lost 5 bases, and 3 bases stayed unmatched. CDR3 in DNA: TGTGCCAGCAGCGTAGGACTAGCGGGAGTAGACGAGCAGTACTTC. Translation: CASSVGLAGVDEQYF.

The chain combines TRBV12-3 or TRBV12-4 with TRBJ2-3; TRBD2 agrees at 10 bases. The CDR3 spans 16 residues. Losses at the gene ends were 5 bases for V and 0 bases for J; bases not matched to a gene: 5. DNA of the CDR3: TGTGCCAGCAGTCCCCCGACTAGCGGGAGCACAGATACGCAGTATTTT. Translated: CASSPPTSGSTDTQYF.

The sample holds a few counts of this clonotype. J is TRBJ1-5 and V is TRBV6-1; the match to TRBD1 covers 8 bases. CDR1 and CDR2 from the germline V gene are MNHNS and SASEGT. The V gene end was trimmed by 5 bases and the J gene end by 3 bases; junction bases not matched to a gene: 6. This CDR3 comprises 15 residues. CDR3 sequence: CASSQTGGPNQPQHF. The CDR3 region has the DNA TGTGCCAGCAGTCAAACAGGGGGTCCCAATCAGCCCCAGCATTTT.